A selection of T cell receptor beta chains follows, all from one sample in a study of post-analysis software for immune sequencing data. In TCRdb, the PCR reads were re-called with MiXCR into one record per CDR3 protein. The data contain roughly 580,000 distinct CDR3 sequences, about 40% of them singletons. The sequenced material came from blood. The receptors come from a girl aged 5-17 years with multiple sclerosis. Each CDR3 is given with its conserved first and last residue. D genes are given only for firm matches. Rows give clone size only sometimes, using once, few, many, or a class for an expanded clone.

TRBV29-1	NA	TRBJ2-6	NA	TGCAGCGTGCACTCTGGGGCCAACGTCCTGACTTTC	CSVHSGANVLTF
TRBV20-1	NA	TRBJ1-1	NA	TGCAGTGCTAGAGGGGCAGGGAGGACTGAAGCTTTCTTT	CSARGAGRTEAFF
TRBV20-1	TRBD2	TRBJ2-3	NA	TGCAGTGCTCCCCCGGGGACTAGCGGGGGAACCACAGATACGCAGTATTTT	CSAPPGTSGGTTDTQYF
TRBV10-3	NA	TRBJ2-1	few	TGTGCCATCAGGGCCCAGGGGGTAATGCGGGATCAGTACAATGAGCAGTTCTTC	CAIRAQGVMRDQYNEQFF
TRBV13	TRBD1	TRBJ2-7	NA	TGTGCCAGCAGCACCCGACAGGGGGACTACGAGCAGTACTTC	CASSTRQGDYEQYF
TRBV5-6	TRBD2	TRBJ2-7	NA	TGTGCCAGCAGCATAGCGGGGGGGCCTTACAATGAGCAGTACTTC	CASSIAGGPYNEQYF
TRBV7-2	TRBD1	TRBJ2-1	few	TGTGCCAGCAGCTCATTCAGGGGGAGCTCCTACAATGAGCAGTTCTTC	CASSSFRGSSYNEQFF
TRBV5-1	NA	TRBJ2-2	NA	TGCGCCAGCAGCTATAGCGGCATAGACCCCGGGGAGCTGTTTTTT	CASSYSGIDPGELFF
TRBV25-1	NA	TRBJ1-4	NA	TGTGCCAGCAGGGGGGACGGTGAAAAACTGTTTTTT	CASRGDGEKLFF
TRBV12-3/TRBV12-4	TRBD1	TRBJ2-1	NA	TGTGCCAGCAGCACCGACAGGGGATCCTACAATGAGCAGTTCTTC	CASSTDRGSYNEQFF
TRBV20-1	NA	TRBJ1-6	NA	TGCAGTGCCCTCATGCAGAGGAGAACTTCACCCCTCCACTTT	CSALMQRRTSPLHF
TRBV12-3/TRBV12-4	NA	TRBJ1-2	few	TGTGCCAGCAGCCCCCAGGGGACCAATGGCTACACCTTC	CASSPQGTNGYTF
TRBV13	NA	TRBJ1-2	NA	TGTGCCAGCAGCTCCCTGATGGGGGGCCATGGCTACACCTTC	CASSSLMGGHGYTF
TRBV10-3	NA	TRBJ1-2	few	TGTGCCATCAGTGAGCTAGAGGGCTATGGCTACACCTTC	CAISELEGYGYTF
TRBV5-1	TRBD2	TRBJ2-5	NA	TGCGCCAGCAGCTTACCGACTAGCGGGGCCCAAGAGACCCAGTACTTC	CASSLPTSGAQETQYF
TRBV9	TRBD2	TRBJ2-7	NA	TGTGCCAGCAGCGTGCCAGCGGGGGGTAATGAGCAGTACTTC	CASSVPAGGNEQYF
TRBV6-5	TRBD1	TRBJ2-5	few	TGTGCCAGCAGCCGGGGACAGTCTCAAGAGACCCAGTACTTC	CASSRGQSQETQYF
TRBV11-2	NA	TRBJ2-5	NA	TGTGCCAGCAGCCCCCGCGCAGGGCGAGAGACCCAGTACTTC	CASSPRAGRETQYF
TRBV20-1	NA	TRBJ1-2	NA	TGCAGTTTATATTTGGAAGGAATCTACACCTTC	CSLYLEGIYTF
TRBV12-3/TRBV12-4	NA	TRBJ2-7	few	TGTGCCAGCAGTTTAGGGGGACTGGGGGCGCAGTACTTC	CASSLGGLGAQYF
TRBV12-3/TRBV12-4	NA	TRBJ2-3	once	TGTGCCAGCAGTTTCGGGAGAGTTAAAACAGATACGCAGTATTTT	CASSFGRVKTDTQYF
TRBV6-5	TRBD1	TRBJ2-6	few	TGTGCCAGCAGTTACCTATCCGGGACAGCCTCTGGGGCCAACGTCCTGACTTTC	CASSYLSGTASGANVLTF
TRBV12-3/TRBV12-4	NA	TRBJ1-5	few	TGTGCCAGTTACAATGGCAATCAGCCCCAGCATTTT	CASYNGNQPQHF
TRBV29-1	NA	TRBJ2-1	few	TGCAGCGTGTCCCCCTCTATCCATGAGCAGTTCTTC	CSVSPSIHEQFF
TRBV5-1	NA	TRBJ1-1	NA	TGCGCCAGCAGCTCCTGGGAACAGAACACTGAAGCTTTCTTT	CASSSWEQNTEAFF
TRBV5-1	TRBD1	TRBJ1-2	once	TGCGCCAGCAGCTCGAAGACAGGGGGAAACTATGGCTACACCTTC	CASSSKTGGNYGYTF
TRBV15	NA	TRBJ2-5	NA	TGTGCCACCAGCAGAGAGTCCTGGGGCCAAGAGACCCAGTACTTC	CATSRESWGQETQYF
TRBV7-2	NA	TRBJ2-4	NA	TGTGTCAGCAGGTTAGATAACCCCAAAAACATTCAGTACTTC	CVSRLDNPKNIQYF
TRBV29-1	TRBD1	TRBJ2-7	few	TGCAGCGTTGAAGGGACAGGGGTAACCTACGAGCAGTACTTC	CSVEGTGVTYEQYF
TRBV4-2	NA	TRBJ2-5	NA	TGTGCCAGCAGCCAAGATATGGAGGGGAGTGAGACCCAGTACTTC	CASSQDMEGSETQYF
TRBV7-9	NA	TRBJ2-1	few	TGTGCCAGCAGCGCCCGGGACACCATCCCCTACAATGAGCAGTTCTTC	CASSARDTIPYNEQFF
TRBV29-1	TRBD1	TRBJ2-7	few	TGCAGCGTTGTTGTGACAGGGGGCGGACAGGAGCAGTACTTC	CSVVVTGGGQEQYF
TRBV7-9	TRBD1	TRBJ1-1	NA	TGTGCCAGCAGCTTAGACAGGGGGAAGGATGAAGCTTTCTTT	CASSLDRGKDEAFF
TRBV7-9	NA	TRBJ2-3	NA	TGTGCCAGCAGCCTACAAGCTGGAACGCAGTATTTT	CASSLQAGTQYF
TRBV7-6	NA	TRBJ1-5	few	TGTGCCAGCAGCTTATCTGGCGCCACCAATCAGCCCCAGCATTTT	CASSLSGATNQPQHF
TRBV12-3/TRBV12-4	NA	TRBJ2-6	NA	TGTGCCAGCAGTTTAAAGGAGGGATCGGGGTCTGGGGCCAACGTCCTGACTTTC	CASSLKEGSGSGANVLTF
TRBV9	NA	TRBJ2-3	few	TGTGCCAGCAGCGCCAGGACTAGCACAGATACGCAGTATTTT	CASSARTSTDTQYF
TRBV5-1	NA	TRBJ2-2	NA	TGCGCCAGCAGCGTGGAGAACACCGGGGAGCTGTTTTTT	CASSVENTGELFF
TRBV7-8	TRBD2	TRBJ2-1	NA	TGTGCCAGCAGCCTAGCGGGAGGGCCGCTCAATGAGCAGTTCTTC	CASSLAGGPLNEQFF
TRBV7-9	TRBD2	TRBJ2-4	NA	TGTGCCAGCAGCTTAAGCGGGAGAGGCTGCAATGAGCAGTACTTC	CASSLSGRGCNEQYF
TRBV13	NA	TRBJ2-4	NA	TGTGCCAGCAGCTTAGACAGGGATAAAAACATTCAGTACTTC	CASSLDRDKNIQYF
TRBV2	TRBD1	TRBJ1-2	few	TGTGCCAGGAACGCGGGACAGTTTTCTACCTTCTATGGCTACACCTTC	CARNAGQFSTFYGYTF
TRBV12-3/TRBV12-4	TRBD2	TRBJ2-1	NA	TGTGCCAGCAGTTCCGGACTAGCGGGAGGGGCTTACAATGAGCAGTTCTTC	CASSSGLAGGAYNEQFF
TRBV20-1	NA	TRBJ2-5	many	TGCAGTGCTAGAGAGGTTCGAGGGAGGGGGGAGACCCAGTACTTC	CSAREVRGRGETQYF
TRBV29-1	NA	TRBJ2-1	few	TGCAGCGTTGTGCTACAGAGCCTCTACAATGAGCAGTTCTTC	CSVVLQSLYNEQFF
TRBV11-1	TRBD2	TRBJ2-1	NA	TGTGCCAGCAGCTCCACACGACTAGCGGGAGTATACAATGAGCAGTTCTTC	CASSSTRLAGVYNEQFF
TRBV28	TRBD1	TRBJ1-5	few	TGTGCCAGCAAGGGACAGTACAATCAGCCCCAGCATTTT	CASKGQYNQPQHF
TRBV24-1	NA	TRBJ1-5	NA	TGTGCCACCAGTGTTAGGACGGGCGGTCACAGTATTGGCGGCAATCAGCCCCAGCATTTT	CATSVRTGGHSIGGNQPQHF
TRBV6-6	TRBD1	TRBJ2-5	NA	TGTGCCAGCAGTTACAGCTGGACAGGGAAAGAGACCCAGTACTTC	CASSYSWTGKETQYF
TRBV5-1	NA	TRBJ1-2	NA	TGCGCCAGCAGCGGGTTGGTGACAGACTATGGCTACACCTTC	CASSGLVTDYGYTF